This T cell receptor beta chain was identified in a study of T cells after yellow fever vaccination. Overall study results and limits: In FACS-sorted repertoires, abundant clonotypes from the bulk population could appear as contaminants.

The CDR3 is 14 amino acids. The V gene lost 8 bases and the J gene lost 1 base, with 13 bases spanning the gap. TCR cDNA was made by 5'RACE template switching, adding a universal primer site and UMIs. TCRdb called the 5' RACE reads again in MiXCR, with one record for every CDR3 protein. The sample shows 350,000 to 450,000 distinct CDR3 sequences, under 20% of them seen only once. As for this clonotype: Its antigen is unidentified.

The V and J genes are TRBV12-3 or TRBV12-4 and TRBJ2-3; no definite D call. The sample here was PBMCs, taken before the yellow fever booster vaccination. The TCR comes from a man aged 18-30 years who received the YFV17D yellow fever vaccine. The DNA for the CDR3 is TGTGCCAGCTTTCGATTGAGCGGCACAGATACGCAGTATTTT. Its translation: CASFRLSGTDTQYF.